Below, one T cell receptor (beta chain) is given with its context. Antigen unknown. The germline gives CDR1 SEHNR, CDR2 FQNEAQ (reference sequence). The germline V and J ends were trimmed by 3 bases and 5 bases, with 13 bases remaining between them. The CDR3 totals 14 residues. Prepared libraries of TCR beta cDNA carried unique molecular identifiers. Between roughly 1 and 10 million T cells gave rise to roughly 0.5 million cDNA molecules. MiXCR, run by TCRdb on the PCR reads, gives a single entry per CDR3 protein. The table records approximately 730,000 distinct CDR3 sequences, 30% of them present only once. This entry is derived from a study of post-analysis software for immune sequencing data. General observations from the study: Relative to controls, patients had five TRBV segments at higher frequency, with TRBV5-6, TRBV5-1 and TRBV20-1 among these.

The sequenced sample consisted of blood. This sequence joins TRBV7-9 and TRBJ1-1; the D is unclear. The sequence derives from a girl between 5 and 17 years old with multiple sclerosis. The CDR3 sequence is CASSFAEKGTEAFF. The CDR3 DNA is TGTGCCAGCAGCTTCGCTGAAAAAGGGACTGAAGCTTTCTTT.